The 29 T cell receptor beta chains given below trace back to one sample, sequenced in a study of T cell responses to AZD1222 COVID-19 vaccine. TCRdb's copy holds only in-frame clones and misses some; the assay was immunoSEQ multiplex PCR. The repertoire holds more than 90,000 clones, with around 89% as singletons. Here the sequenced sample was peripheral blood, taken 28 days after the second AZD1222 dose. These TCRs come from an adult who received the AZD1222 COVID-19 vaccine.

There are a few counts of this clone. J is TRBJ2-5 and V is TRBV10-1; D is possibly TRBD1 (6 bases). CDR3 length: 16 amino acids. Germline-derived CDR1 and CDR2 are WNHNN and SYGVQD (reference sequence). V lost 5 bases, J lost 1 base, and 17 bases lay in between. CDR3 loop: CASSQGSVPSQETQYF. CDR3 DNA sequence: TGCGCCAGCAGTCAGGGGTCGGTGCCAAGCCAAGAGACCCAGTACTTC.

This chain joins TRBV15 and TRBJ1-2, with 7 bases aligning to TRBD1. Trimming cost V 0 bases and J 6 bases; bases outside gene matches: 10. This CDR3 is 16 amino acids long. Per germline, CDR1 LNHNV and CDR2 YYDKDF (reference sequence). CDR3 residues: CATSRDYPTGTNGYTF. For the CDR3, the DNA is TGTGCCACCAGCAGAGATTACCCGACAGGGACAAATGGCTACACCTTC.

This chain joins TRBV18 and TRBJ2-5; unclear D gene. CDR1 and CDR2 (germline): KGHSH, LQKENI. The V end was cut by 3 bases, the J end by 2 bases, with 4 bases between. The CDR3 contains 12 residues. The CDR3 DNA is TGTGCCAGCTCACCCTCACAAGAGACCCAGTACTTC. Encoded protein: CASSPSQETQYF.

V is TRBV5-6 and J is TRBJ2-1; D might be TRBD2 (6 bases). Trimming pared 2 bases from V and 5 bases from J, leaving 11 bases between. In germline, CDR1 is SGHDT, CDR2 YYEEEE. The CDR3 is 14 residues long. The DNA for the CDR3 is TGTGCCAGCAGCTTTTTGACTAGAAACAATGAGCAGTTCTTC. Translating it yields CASSFLTRNNEQFF. Full variable domain (missing parts from reference TRBV5-6 and TRBJ2-1): DAGVTQSPTHLIKTRGQQVTLRCSPKSGHDTVSWYQQALGQGPQFIFQYYEEEERQRGNFPDRFSGHQFPNYSSELNVNALLLGDSALYLCASSFLTRNNEQFFGPGTRLTVL.

V is TRBV25-1 and J is TRBJ1-1; D is possibly TRBD1 (6 bases). Germline V lookup: CDR1 MGHDK, CDR2 SYGVNS. Trimming removed 7 bases at V and 5 bases at J, with 17 bases between. This CDR3 region has 14 residues. The CDR3 nucleotides are TGTGCCAGCATAGGATTGGGGGCGGGGACTGAAGCTTTCTTT. This sequence encodes CASIGLGAGTEAFF.

The chain has TRBV10-2 and TRBJ2-3, with 9 bases fitting TRBD2. The trim removed 4 bases at V and 2 bases at J, leaving 4 bases unmatched. CDR1 is WSHSY and CDR2 is SAAADI in the germline V gene. The CDR3 is made up of 15 amino acids. The CDR3: CASSVAGGYTDTQYF. As DNA, the CDR3 is TGCGCCAGCAGTGTTGCGGGGGGGTACACAGATACGCAGTATTTT.

The gene calls are TRBV19 and TRBJ2-7, with D uncertain. The CDR3 length is 14 residues. CDR1 is LNHDA, CDR2 SQIVND, per germline (reference sequence). Deletions cut 7 bases from V and 0 bases from J, with 13 bases between. Here the CDR3 DNA reads TGTGCCAGTACGAGGACCTCATCCTCCTACGAGCAGTACTTC. Translating it yields CASTRTSSSYEQYF.

The V call is TRBV14, the J call TRBJ1-5, with D hard to call. The CDR3 has 13 amino acids. The germline V gene encodes CDR1 SGHDN and CDR2 FVKESK. V was cut by 3 bases and J by 12 bases, with 15 bases left in between. The CDR3 nucleotides are TGTGCCAGCAGCCAGACCAGCACTTCTCACCAGCATTTT. Amino acid sequence: CASSQTSTSHQHF.

The chain has TRBV5-4 and TRBJ2-3, with D tentatively TRBD2 (7 bases). Germline CDR1 and CDR2: SGHNT and YYREEE (reference sequence). This CDR3 has 15 amino acids. V lost 0 bases and J 10 bases, leaving 18 bases between the germline ends. As DNA, the CDR3 is TGTGCCAGCAGCTTGGGGGGGGGCATTATGTTGGCGCAGTATTTT. Encoded protein: CASSLGGGIMLAQYF.

The rearrangement links TRBV28 to TRBJ2-7, with D perhaps TRBD1 or TRBD2 (5 bases each). The CDR3 is 14 amino acids. From germline, CDR1 is MDHEN and CDR2 SYDVKM. V gave up 10 bases and J gave up 4 bases, with 20 bases separating them. CDR3 protein: CATLKGQGRYEQYF. Written as DNA, the CDR3 is TGTGCCACCCTAAAGGGGCAGGGACGGTACGAGCAGTACTTC.

The rearrangement uses TRBV5-1 and TRBJ1-5; a weak D match, TRBD1 (5 bases). Trimming shortened V by 0 bases and J by 5 bases, and 6 bases separated the two germline ends. The CDR3 contains 13 residues. Germline assignment: CDR1 SGHRS and CDR2 YFSETQ. This chain's CDR3 is CASSLGGDQPQHF. Written as DNA, the CDR3 is TGCGCCAGCAGCTTGGGAGGGGATCAGCCCCAGCATTTT.

The chain carries TRBV10-3 and TRBJ1-2; weak D call: TRBD1 (5 bases). The CDR3 loop spans 14 amino acids. The V gene lost 0 bases and the J gene lost 4 bases, with 9 bases spanning the gap. Germline lookup yields CDR1 ENHRY and CDR2 SYGVKD. The DNA for the CDR3 is TGTGCCATCAGTGAGTCTGACAGCCCCTATGGCTACACCTTC. As protein: CAISESDSPYGYTF.

The chain couples TRBV7-8 to TRBJ1-2; D perhaps matches TRBD1 (6 bases). Per the germline V gene, CDR1 is SGHVS and CDR2 is FQNEAQ. This CDR3 has 14 amino acids. Trimming took off 5 bases at V and 0 bases at J, with 10 bases between the two ends. CDR3 amino acids: CASSLGTSNYGYTF. In nucleotides, the CDR3 is TGTGCCAGCAGCCTCGGGACATCTAACTATGGCTACACCTTC.

This rearrangement joins TRBV5-6 to TRBJ1-4, with D uncertain. The CDR3 runs to 12 residues. Looked up from germline, CDR1 is SGHDT and CDR2 is YYEEEE. Trimming cost V 1 base and J 4 bases, with 2 bases left between them. DNA of the CDR3: TGTGCCAGCAGCTTGAATAATGAAAAACTGTTTTTT. Translation gives CASSLNNEKLFF.

The chain joins TRBV7-9 to TRBJ1-4; tentative D call: TRBD1 (6 bases). This CDR3 has 15 amino acids. CDR1 and CDR2 from the germline V gene are SEHNR and FQNEAQ (reference sequence). V was clipped by 7 bases and J by 7 bases, with 19 bases between them. CDR3 protein: CASTTGGSGIEKLFF. CDR3 nucleotide sequence: TGTGCCAGCACCACTGGGGGCAGTGGGATTGAAAAACTGTTTTTT.

The chain recombines TRBV4-2 with TRBJ1-6, with D possibly TRBD1 on 5 matching bases. The germline V gene encodes CDR1 LGHNA and CDR2 YNFKEQ. The CDR3 runs 15 residues. Between the trimmed V and J ends, which lost 4 bases and 7 bases, there was a span of 14 bases. The CDR3 DNA is TGTGCCAGCAGCCCAGCCGGGGCCCAAAATTCACCCCTCCACTTT. It encodes CASSPAGAQNSPLHF.

The chain is built from TRBV27 and TRBJ2-1; 15 nucleotides match TRBD2. This CDR3 region has 17 residues. The V gene end was trimmed by 3 bases and the J gene end by 7 bases; junction bases not matched to a gene: 7. CDR1 MNHEY and CDR2 SMNVEV come from the germline V gene (reference sequence). CDR3 in DNA: TGTGCCAGCAGTTTTTCCCCCGGGACTAGCGGGAGGAATGAGCAGTTCTTC. Translated: CASSFSPGTSGRNEQFF.

This clone was seen more than once but under ten times. The chain combines TRBV18 with TRBJ1-6; 7 nucleotides align to TRBD1. The CDR3 consists of 15 residues. The germline CDR1 and CDR2 sequences are KGHSH and LQKENI. V was pared by 3 bases and J by 7 bases, with 6 bases of the junction left unmatched. The CDR3 loop reads CASSPAGGRNSPLHF. For the CDR3, the DNA is TGTGCCAGCTCACCGGCAGGGGGGCGAAATTCACCCCTCCACTTT.

The chain uses TRBV9 and TRBJ1-3; a weak D match, TRBD1 (6 bases). Germline values: CDR1 SGDLS, CDR2 YYNGEE. Trimming removed 0 bases at V and 0 bases at J, with 13 bases between. This CDR3 has 17 residues. The CDR3 loop reads CASSVDPGAFSGNTIYF. CDR3 DNA: TGTGCCAGCAGCGTAGACCCAGGGGCTTTCTCTGGAAACACCATATATTTT. The full variable domain, its missing parts supplied by reference TRBV9 and TRBJ1-3, is DSGVTQTPKHLITATGQRVTLRCSPRSGDLSVYWYQQSLDQGLQFLIQYYNGEERAKGNILERFSAQQFPDLHSELNLSSLELGDSALYFCASSVDPGAFSGNTIYFGEGSWLTVV.

This sequence joins TRBV27 and TRBJ1-1, with a possible D match to TRBD1 (6 bases). This CDR3 is built from 13 residues. Deletions cut 6 bases from V and 3 bases from J, with 11 bases between. Germline CDR1 is MNHEY and CDR2 is SMNVEV (reference sequence). The CDR3 DNA reads TGTGCCAGCAGGGTCCAGGGGTACACTGAAGCTTTCTTT. Its protein product is CASRVQGYTEAFF.

Worth noting for this clone: One end of the junction does not line up with germline, which may come from a read error. The rearrangement links TRBV7-7 to TRBJ2-6; 8 bases are shared with TRBD1. The germline V gene has CDR1 SSHAT and CDR2 FNYEAQ (reference sequence). The CDR3 totals 16 residues. CDR3 nucleotide sequence: TGTGCTAGCAGCTCGGACAGGGCTGGTGGGGCCAACGTCCTGACTTTC. Translated: CASSSDRAGGANVLTF.

This chain links TRBV18 with TRBJ1-1; weak D call: TRBD1 (6 bases). Germline V gene data show CDR1 as KGHSH and CDR2 as LQKENI. This CDR3 spans 16 amino acids. V dropped 2 bases and J dropped 0 bases, with 13 bases sitting between them. CDR3 in DNA: TGTGCCAGCTCACCAAGGACAGAACTAATGAACACTGAAGCTTTCTTT. Encoded protein: CASSPRTELMNTEAFF. Full variable domain (missing parts from reference TRBV18 and TRBJ1-1): NAGVMQNPRHLVRRRGQEARLRCSPMKGHSHVYWYRQLPEEGLKFMVYLQKENIIDESGMPKERFSAEFPKEGPSILRIQQVVRGDSAAYFCASSPRTELMNTEAFFGQGTRLTVV.

In this sample, this clone turned up a few times. The gene calls are TRBV15 and TRBJ1-1; no firm D call. Germline loops: CDR1 LNHNV, CDR2 YYDKDF (reference sequence). This CDR3 comprises 14 residues. V shed 6 bases and J shed 1 base, with 12 bases lying between them. CDR3 sequence reads: CATRPTRGNTEAFF. The CDR3 bases are TGTGCCACCAGACCTACTCGGGGGAACACTGAAGCTTTCTTT. Full variable domain (remainder filled in from reference TRBV15 and TRBJ1-1): DAMVIQNPRYQVTQFGKPVTLSCSQTLNHNVMYWYQQKSSQAPKLLFHYYDKDFNNEADTPDNFQSRRPNTSFCFLDIRSPGLGDTAMYLCATRPTRGNTEAFFGQGTRLTVV.

The chain couples TRBV25-1 to TRBJ1-5, with D possibly being TRBD1 (6 bases). V shed 1 base and J shed 6 bases, with 13 bases lying between them. Germline V gene data show CDR1 as MGHDK and CDR2 as SYGVNS. CDR3 length: 15 amino acids. The CDR3 is CASSESSQGGQPQHF. Here the CDR3 DNA reads TGTGCCAGCAGTGAATCCTCACAGGGCGGTCAGCCCCAGCATTTT.

This clone was recorded only once. The rearrangement uses TRBV7-9 and TRBJ2-3; no firm D call. Germline V CDR1 and CDR2: SEHNR, FQNEAQ (reference sequence). The CDR3 loop spans 12 amino acids. Trimming cost V 2 bases and J 2 bases, with 2 bases left between them. The CDR3 sequence: CASSLSTDTQYF. CDR3 nucleotides: TGTGCCAGCAGCTTATCCACAGATACGCAGTATTTT.

The chain uses TRBV6-1 and TRBJ1-3; D unclear. The length of the CDR3 is 15 residues. V was shortened by 5 bases and J by 1 base, with 12 bases between the two germline ends. Germline-derived CDR1 and CDR2 are MNHNS and SASEGT. The CDR3 loop reads CASSLTSTSGNTIYF. The CDR3 DNA reads as TGTGCCAGCAGTTTGACAAGTACTTCTGGAAACACCATATATTTT.

J is TRBJ2-1 and V is TRBV19; TRBD2 agrees at 10 bases. This CDR3 is built from 15 residues. Germline V gene sequence: CDR1 LNHDA, CDR2 SQIVND (reference sequence). V was pared by 5 bases and J by 2 bases, with 3 bases of the junction left unmatched. DNA for the CDR3: TGTGCCAGTAGTTCTAGCGGGGGAACCTACAATGAGCAGTTCTTC. It encodes CASSSSGGTYNEQFF.

The rearrangement links TRBV5-1 to TRBJ1-1; D uncertain. Trimming cost V 1 base and J 4 bases, with 8 bases left between them. Germline V gene data show CDR1 as SGHRS and CDR2 as YFSETQ. This CDR3 spans 13 amino acids. As DNA, the CDR3 is TGCGCCAGCAGCTTGTCGGATAGCACTGAAGCTTTCTTT. Protein: CASSLSDSTEAFF.

The count of this clone is one. This chain connects TRBV12-3 or TRBV12-4 to TRBJ1-1; D uncertain. The V gene lost 4 bases and the J gene lost 4 bases, with 10 bases spanning the gap. The CDR3 totals 13 residues. The CDR3 DNA reads TGTGCCAGCAGTTCTCAACGGGTCACTGAAGCTTTCTTT. It is translated as CASSSQRVTEAFF.